This passage covers 3 T cell receptor beta chains from one sample sequenced in a study of cytomegalovirus exposure and HLA in healthy donors. 13 Jbeta primers and 60 Vbeta primers were used for the PCR. The table came from immunoSEQ multiplex PCR; TCRdb's copy has only in-frame clones and leaves some out. This table has some 90,000 clones, approximately 72% appearing once. Sequencing was carried out using PBMCs. These receptor sequences come from a woman aged 70-85 years in good health and CMV-seropositive.

This chain links TRBV20-1 with TRBJ2-1; D gene uncertain. Trimming pared 5 bases from V and 9 bases from J, leaving 11 bases between. CDR1 and CDR2 (germline): DFQATT, SNEGSKA (reference sequence). This CDR3 is built from 11 residues. CDR3 DNA sequence: TGCAGTGCTCATTTTTCCAGTGAGCAGTTCTTC. The encoded protein is CSAHFSSEQFF.

V usage is TRBV4-3 and J usage is TRBJ1-2; the D is unclear. In germline, CDR1 is LGHNA, CDR2 YSLEER. Trimming took off 0 bases at V and 4 bases at J, with 12 bases between the two ends. The CDR3 spans 15 residues. CDR3 residues: CASSQDVTGGYGYTF. The CDR3 DNA is TGCGCCAGCAGCCAAGATGTCACCGGTGGCTATGGCTACACCTTC.

The chain has TRBV27 and TRBJ1-5; no reliable D call. Germline V lookup: CDR1 MNHEY, CDR2 SMNVEV (reference sequence). With 1 base removed from V and 5 bases from J, the gap between germline ends came to 12 bases. This CDR3 is 15 amino acids long. The CDR3 loop reads CASSLFQPRDQPQHF. In nucleotides, the CDR3 is TGTGCCAGCAGTTTATTTCAACCCCGGGATCAGCCCCAGCATTTT.